This passage covers 15 T cell receptor beta chains from one sample sequenced in a study of T-cell memory formation after mild COVID-19. TCRdb analysed the 5' RACE reads with MiXCR anew, one entry per CDR3 protein. The repertoire holds 100,000 to 150,000 distinct CDR3 sequences, with less than 6.5% as singletons. Sequenced: PBMCs or a T cell subset sorted from them (not recorded which). The receptors were gathered from an adult woman who had mild COVID-19 (a few samples of this study predate the infection). Cell type and time point are not known.

This clonotype was observed at least ten times. The J gene is TRBJ2-3, the V gene TRBV7-8, with D possibly matching TRBD2 (7 bases). V lost 5 bases to trimming and J lost 11 bases, with 17 bases between them. This CDR3 contains 13 residues. Germline V gives CDR1 SGHVS, CDR2 FQNEAQ. This chain's CDR3 is CASSPKGGGGQYF. The CDR3 region has the DNA TGTGCCAGCAGCCCTAAGGGGGGGGGTGGGCAGTATTTT.

This clonotype was picked up many times. The chain couples TRBV5-1 to TRBJ2-1; D might be TRBD1 or TRBD2, each matching 5 bases. The CDR3 sequence is 15 residues long. CDR1 is SGHRS, CDR2 YFSETQ, per germline. Trimming took off 5 bases at V and 8 bases at J, with 20 bases between the two ends. Here the CDR3 reads CASRYSGGLGDEQFF. CDR3 nucleotides: TGCGCCAGCAGGTACAGTGGGGGTCTTGGCGATGAGCAGTTCTTC.

At least ten counts were recorded for this clonotype. The chain uses TRBV7-6 and TRBJ2-1; TRBD2 agrees at 11 bases. This CDR3 spans 16 amino acids. Germline-derived CDR1 and CDR2 are SGHVS and FNYEAQ. The junction had 3 bases not matched to a gene; V was cut back by 0 bases and J by 5 bases. CDR3 nucleotide sequence: TGTGCCAGCAGCTTAGCTCCGGGACTAGCGGACAATGAGCAGTTCTTC. Translated: CASSLAPGLADNEQFF. Using reference TRBV7-6 and TRBJ2-1 for the parts outside the CDR3, the full variable domain is GAGVSQSPRYKVTKRGQDVALRCDPISGHVSLYWYRQALGQGPEFLTYFNYEAQQDKSGLPNDRFSAERPEGSISTLTIQRTEQRDSAMYRCASSLAPGLADNEQFFGPGTRLTVL.

This clonotype came up a few times. The gene calls are TRBV7-2 and TRBJ2-7; weak D call: TRBD1 (6 bases). With 3 bases removed from V and 2 bases from J, the gap between germline ends came to 11 bases. This CDR3 comprises 14 residues. Per the germline V gene, CDR1 is SGHTA and CDR2 is FQGNSA. The chain's CDR3 is CASSFRQVTYEQYF. CDR3 DNA: TGTGCCAGCAGCTTCCGACAGGTCACCTACGAGCAGTACTTC.

The J gene is TRBJ2-7, the V gene TRBV7-6, with 8 bases that match TRBD1. The V segment lost 5 bases and the J segment 1 base; nucleotides outside the gene matches: 4. Germline assignment: CDR1 SGHVS and CDR2 FNYEAQ. CDR3 length: 14 residues. The DNA for the CDR3 is TGTGCCAGCAGCGCTCGGGACAGGTCCTACGAGCAGTACTTC. Translation: CASSARDRSYEQYF. Supplemented by reference TRBV7-6 and TRBJ2-7, the full variable domain reads GAGVSQSPRYKVTKRGQDVALRCDPISGHVSLYWYRQALGQGPEFLTYFNYEAQQDKSGLPNDRFSAERPEGSISTLTIQRTEQRDSAMYRCASSARDRSYEQYFGPGTRLTVT.

The table lists this clonotype with a few counts. The CDR3 nucleotides read TGTGCCAGTACCCTGGACAGAGATACGCAGTATTTT. Its translation: CASTLDRDTQYF. The V and J genes are TRBV19 and TRBJ2-3; tentative D call: TRBD1 (6 bases). V lost 7 bases and J 5 bases, leaving 10 bases between the germline ends. The CDR3 contains 12 residues. Germline V gene sequence: CDR1 LNHDA, CDR2 SQIVND (reference sequence).

This clonotype occurred a few times. The chain is built from TRBV12-3 or TRBV12-4 and TRBJ1-2; the D is unclear. The V end was cut by 1 base, the J end by 7 bases, with 16 bases between. The CDR3 is 15 residues long. The CDR3 DNA reads as TGTGCCAGCAGTTTAGGGACTCGGGCTTGGGGTGGCTACACCTTC. Translating it yields CASSLGTRAWGGYTF.

This clonotype was picked up many times. This rearrangement joins TRBV10-3 to TRBJ1-2; 11 bases align to TRBD1. CDR3 length: 14 residues. Trimming at V came to 6 bases and at J to 6 bases, leaving 6 bases not matched to a gene. In germline, CDR1 is ENHRY, CDR2 SYGVKD. The CDR3 nucleotides read TGTGCCATCAGCCCTGGACAGGGGGCGGATGGCTACACCTTC. Translating gives CAISPGQGADGYTF.

The chain uses TRBV7-9 and TRBJ1-2; D not resolved. The germline V gene encodes CDR1 SEHNR and CDR2 FQNEAQ (reference sequence). The CDR3 has 12 residues. Trimming removed 2 bases from V and 8 bases from J, with 9 bases in between. Here the CDR3 DNA reads TGTGCCAGCAGCTTACTTCCTGGGGGCTACACCTTC. Translating it yields CASSLLPGGYTF.

This clonotype occurred many times. V gene TRBV4-1 combines with J gene TRBJ2-7, with 7 bases that match TRBD1. V lost 5 bases and J lost 2; bases outside the gene matches: 12. The germline V gene has CDR1 MGHRA and CDR2 YSYEKL. This CDR3 region has 16 residues. CDR3 sequence reads: CASSKAGGGGPYEQYF. CDR3 bases: TGCGCCAGCAGCAAAGCAGGGGGTGGAGGTCCCTACGAGCAGTACTTC.

There are many counts of this clonotype. The chain couples TRBV7-2 to TRBJ2-3, with D possibly being TRBD1 (5 bases). The CDR3 runs 16 residues. V gave up 5 bases and J gave up 2 bases, with 17 bases separating them. The germline V gene encodes CDR1 SGHTA and CDR2 FQGNSA. In nucleotides, the CDR3 is TGTGCCAGCAGCCCCACATCAGGACAAAACACAGATACGCAGTATTTT. Its translation is CASSPTSGQNTDTQYF.

Many counts were recorded for this clonotype. The chain couples TRBV7-9 to TRBJ1-5; D is unresolved. Trimming stripped 1 base from V and 0 bases from J, with 10 bases between. Germline V gives CDR1 SEHNR, CDR2 FQNEAQ (reference sequence). The CDR3 extends over 16 amino acids. The DNA of the CDR3 is TGTGCCAGCAGCTTAGGGTCTGGCTATAGCAATCAGCCCCAGCATTTT. Amino acids: CASSLGSGYSNQPQHF. The full variable domain, completed using reference TRBV7-9 and TRBJ1-5, is DTGVSQNPRHKITKRGQNVTFRCDPISEHNRLYWYRQTLGQGPEFLTYFQNEAQLEKSRLLSDRFSAERPKGSFSTLEIQRTEQGDSAMYLCASSLGSGYSNQPQHFGDGTRLSIL.

This clonotype occurred a few times. The V call is TRBV29-1, the J call TRBJ2-3; 8 nucleotides agree with TRBD1. Germline V gene lookup returns CDR1 SQVTM and CDR2 ANQGSEA. The CDR3 contains 13 residues. The V gene end was trimmed by 4 bases and the J gene end by 4 bases; junction bases not matched to a gene: 4. CDR3 sequence: CSVGDRGPDTQYF. CDR3 DNA sequence: TGCAGCGTTGGAGACAGGGGCCCAGATACGCAGTATTTT.

This clonotype was recorded at least ten times. This chain connects TRBV11-1 to TRBJ2-2; no reliable D call. V was cut by 5 bases and J by 8 bases, with 12 bases left in between. This CDR3 is built from 13 residues. Germline V gene lookup returns CDR1 SGHAT and CDR2 FQDESV (reference sequence). The DNA for the CDR3 is TGTGCCAGCAGCCCCGGACGAAAAGGGGAGCTGTTTTTT. Translated, it gives CASSPGRKGELFF.

This clonotype has only a few counts. The chain joins TRBV5-6 to TRBJ1-2, with 9 bases identical to TRBD1. The CDR3 has 14 amino acids. The trim removed 3 bases at V and 7 bases at J, leaving 7 bases unmatched. Germline lookup yields CDR1 SGHDT and CDR2 YYEEEE. CDR3 in DNA: TGTGCCAGCAGCTCCCGTGGGACAGGGCCTGGCTACACCTTC. It codes for CASSSRGTGPGYTF.